This passage covers 3 T cell receptor beta chains from one sample sequenced in a study of T cell responses to AZD1222 COVID-19 vaccine. Repertoires were generated with immunoSEQ multiplex PCR, while TCRdb's copy carries only in-frame clones and drops some. The sample comprises over 100,000 clones, about 86% of which are singletons, and 9% to 15% rests with the top ten. Sequencing was performed on peripheral blood, taken on day 0 of AZD1222 vaccination. The receptors were gathered from an adult in good health.

This clone was seen a handful of times. The chain employs TRBV4-1 and TRBJ1-3; D remains unclear. This CDR3 is built from 13 residues. The germline V and J ends were trimmed by 2 bases and 7 bases, with 9 bases remaining between them. The V gene's germline CDR1 is MGHRA and CDR2 YSYEKL. The CDR3 spells CASSQRLGNTIYF. The CDR3 coding sequence is TGCGCCAGCAGCCAACGTCTCGGGAACACCATATATTTT.

The chain has TRBV3-1 (or the pseudogene TRBV3-2) and TRBJ2-3; 13 bases are shared with TRBD2. Per germline, CDR1 LGHDT and CDR2 YNNKEL (reference sequence). V lost 4 bases and J lost 4; bases outside the gene matches: 8. CDR3 length: 17 residues. The CDR3 DNA sequence: TGTGCCAGCAGCCCAGAACTAGCGGGAGGGGGGGCAGATACGCAGTATTTT. Protein product: CASSPELAGGGADTQYF.

The V call is TRBV5-5, the J call TRBJ2-1, with TRBD2 matching over 9 bases. The CDR3 is 15 residues long. Per germline, CDR1 SGHKS and CDR2 YYEKEE (reference sequence). J was trimmed by 4 bases and V by 0 bases; bases with no gene match: 2. Here the CDR3 reads CASSLALAGYNEQFF. The CDR3 DNA follows: TGTGCCAGCAGCTTGGCCCTAGCGGGGTACAATGAGCAGTTCTTC.